These 22 T cell receptor beta chains were all obtained from the same sample, sequenced in a study of cytomegalovirus exposure and HLA in healthy donors. PCR employed 60 Vbeta and 13 Jbeta primers. Method: immunoSEQ multiplex PCR; TCRdb's copy keeps in-frame clones and lacks some. The repertoire holds 130,000 to 150,000 clones, with just under 70% as singletons. Material: PBMCs. These receptors were taken from a man aged 55-75 years in good health and CMV-seronegative.

The chain has TRBV4-2 and TRBJ2-7; 13 nucleotides agree with TRBD2. CDR3 length: 17 residues. After removal of 2 bases from V and 2 bases from J, the junction contained 6 bases not matched to a gene. Germline V gene sequence: CDR1 LGHNA, CDR2 YNFKEQ. CDR3 sequence (DNA): TGTGCCAGCAGCCAAATAACTAGCGGGAGGGCCGCCTACGAGCAGTACTTC. Encoded protein: CASSQITSGRAAYEQYF.

This clone has only a few counts. The V gene is TRBV5-1, the J gene TRBJ2-7, with D hard to call. The CDR3 is 15 amino acids. Germline V CDR1 and CDR2: SGHRS, YFSETQ. V lost 7 bases, J lost 3 bases, and 20 bases lay in between. CDR3 nucleotide sequence: TGCGCCAGCGGAGCCCTAGGCGGCAATGGCTACGAGCAGTACTTC. It codes for CASGALGGNGYEQYF.

Only a few counts were recorded for this clone. The gene calls are TRBV19 and TRBJ1-2; 8 nucleotides align to TRBD1. CDR1 is LNHDA and CDR2 is SQIVND in the germline V gene (reference sequence). V shed 6 bases, J shed 8 bases, and the junction held 11 bases outside the gene matches. The CDR3 is made up of 14 amino acids. In DNA, the CDR3 is TGTGCCAGTAGAGTCGGGCAGGGGGCGGAAGGCTACACCTTC. Protein sequence: CASRVGQGAEGYTF. Looking up the rest from reference TRBV19 and TRBJ1-2 gives the full variable domain: DGGITQSPKYLFRKEGQNVTLSCEQNLNHDAMYWYRQDPGQGLRLIYYSQIVNDFQKGDIAEGYSVSREKKESFPLTVTSAQKNPTAFYLCASRVGQGAEGYTFGSGTRLTVV.

Written as DNA, the CDR3 is TGTGCCAGCAGTCGACAGGGCGAGGGCAATCAGCCCCAGCATTTT. The encoded protein is CASSRQGEGNQPQHF. The gene calls are TRBV6-1 and TRBJ1-5; 7 bases fit TRBD1. The V segment lost 5 bases and the J segment 2 bases; nucleotides outside the gene matches: 6. Germline lookup yields CDR1 MNHNS and CDR2 SASEGT. The CDR3 consists of 15 residues.

This chain joins TRBV9 and TRBJ1-2; TRBD1 is a possible D gene (5 bases). This CDR3 has 14 amino acids. Germline V gene data show CDR1 as SGDLS and CDR2 as YYNGEE. The V and J ends lost 4 bases and 3 bases respectively, with 13 bases between them. The CDR3 sequence is CASSLGGADYGYTF. The CDR3 DNA is TGTGCCAGCAGCCTCGGAGGGGCGGACTATGGCTACACCTTC. The full variable domain, in which reference TRBV9 and TRBJ1-2 provide the parts outside the CDR3, is DSGVTQTPKHLITATGQRVTLRCSPRSGDLSVYWYQQSLDQGLQFLIQYYNGEERAKGNILERFSAQQFPDLHSELNLSSLELGDSALYFCASSLGGADYGYTFGSGTRLTVV.

The chain combines TRBV6-1 with TRBJ1-5; 8 positions agree with TRBD1. Trimming removed 6 bases from V and 5 bases from J; junction bases left unmatched: 9. The CDR3 is made up of 15 amino acids. CDR1 and CDR2 from the germline V gene are MNHNS and SASEGT. The CDR3 loop is CASRGSGGRDQPQHF. For the CDR3, the DNA is TGTGCCAGCAGGGGTTCAGGGGGCCGCGATCAGCCCCAGCATTTT.

This chain uses TRBV19 with TRBJ1-5; no firm D call. The CDR3 has 13 residues. CDR1 is LNHDA and CDR2 is SQIVND in the germline V gene (reference sequence). The ends were cut back, 0 bases at V and 6 bases at J, with 6 bases in the middle. As DNA, the CDR3 is TGTGCCAGTAGTATAGAGGGCCCTCAGCCCCAGCATTTT. As protein: CASSIEGPQPQHF.

This clone showed up just once. J is TRBJ1-1 and V is TRBV19; D remains unclear. Germline V lookup: CDR1 LNHDA, CDR2 SQIVND (reference sequence). The CDR3 has 13 amino acids. Trimming pared 2 bases from V and 3 bases from J, leaving 7 bases between. The CDR3 sequence is CASSIRVDTEAFF. CDR3 DNA: TGTGCCAGTAGTATACGCGTGGACACTGAAGCTTTCTTT.

The genes are TRBV9 and TRBJ2-5, with D possibly matching TRBD1 (6 bases). The CDR3 has 17 residues. Looked up from germline, CDR1 is SGDLS and CDR2 is YYNGEE. The V end was cut by 3 bases, the J end by 2 bases, with 20 bases between. The CDR3 loop reads CASSAPRGSVAQETQYF. The CDR3 bases are TGTGCCAGCAGCGCCCCGAGGGGGTCAGTGGCACAAGAGACCCAGTACTTC.

This clone was observed once. The chain combines TRBV19 with TRBJ1-4; no firm D call. The germline V gene encodes CDR1 LNHDA and CDR2 SQIVND (reference sequence). The germline V and J ends were trimmed by 1 base and 5 bases, with 11 bases remaining between them. This CDR3 is 15 amino acids long. This CDR3 reads CASSIGGPTNEKLFF. CDR3 nucleotides: TGTGCCAGTAGTATAGGAGGGCCGACAAATGAAAAACTGTTTTTT.

This sequence joins TRBV7-9 and TRBJ2-3; no definite D call. This CDR3 contains 13 residues. V was trimmed by 10 bases and J by 2 bases, leaving 13 bases between them. Germline lookup yields CDR1 SEHNR and CDR2 FQNEAQ (reference sequence). Here the CDR3 reads CATFGLYTDTQYF. CDR3 nucleotides: TGTGCCACCTTCGGGTTGTACACAGATACGCAGTATTTT.

V is TRBV5-8 and J is TRBJ2-2, with 11 nucleotides matching TRBD1. Germline V gene lookup returns CDR1 SGHTS and CDR2 YDEGEE. With V trimmed by 5 bases and J by 6 bases, 6 bases remained unmatched. The CDR3 is made up of 15 amino acids. The CDR3: CASSRTGGAAGELFF. For the CDR3, the DNA is TGTGCCAGCAGTCGGACAGGGGGCGCCGCCGGGGAGCTGTTTTTT. The variable domain in full, completed from reference TRBV5-8 and TRBJ2-2, reads EAGVTQSPTHLIKTRGQQATLRCSPISGHTSVYWYQQALGLGLQFLLWYDEGEERNRGNFPPRFSGRQFPNYSSELNVNALELEDSALYLCASSRTGGAAGELFFGEGSRLTVL.

In its sample, this clone was seen once. The chain uses TRBV5-4 and TRBJ1-5; D remains unclear. CDR1 and CDR2 (germline): SGHNT, YYREEE (reference sequence). The CDR3 sequence is 15 residues long. Trimming cost V 4 bases and J 4 bases, with 15 bases left between them. CDR3: CASSLSPAGNQPQHF. For the CDR3, the DNA is TGTGCCAGCAGCCTCTCTCCGGCGGGAAATCAGCCCCAGCATTTT. The full variable domain, rest sourced from reference TRBV5-4 and TRBJ1-5, is ETGVTQSPTHLIKTRGQQVTLRCSSQSGHNTVSWYQQALGQGPQFIFQYYREEENGRGNFPPRFSGLQFPNYSSELNVNALELDDSALYLCASSLSPAGNQPQHFGDGTRLSIL.

J is TRBJ2-1 and V is TRBV11-3, with 9 bases that match TRBD2. The CDR3 loop spans 17 amino acids. The J segment lost 6 bases and the V segment lost 5 bases, leaving 14 bases of the junction unmatched. CDR1 and CDR2 (germline): SGHNT, YENEEA. The CDR3 DNA follows: TGTGCCAGCAGCCGTCCCGGTAGCGGGAGAGGGGGCAATGAGCAGTTCTTC. This gives the protein CASSRPGSGRGGNEQFF.

This clone was picked up a small number of times. The chain carries TRBV28 and TRBJ2-3; 8 bases fit TRBD2. V trimming: 3 bases; J trimming: 1 base; junction bases outside the gene matches: 9. The CDR3 runs to 17 residues. From germline, CDR1 is MDHEN and CDR2 SYDVKM. The CDR3 spells CASSFSASGYRTDTQYF. The CDR3 DNA sequence: TGTGCCAGCAGTTTTTCGGCTAGCGGGTACCGCACAGATACGCAGTATTTT.

The rearrangement uses TRBV9 and TRBJ2-2; D is possibly TRBD1 (5 bases). The V gene's germline CDR1 is SGDLS and CDR2 YYNGEE. The V end was cut by 0 bases, the J end by 1 base, with 16 bases between. This CDR3 has 18 residues. The CDR3 loop reads CASSVEGWVDLNTGELFF. CDR3 nucleotide sequence: TGTGCCAGCAGCGTAGAGGGGTGGGTGGACCTGAACACCGGGGAGCTGTTTTTT.

The chain recombines TRBV28 with TRBJ2-1; 7 nucleotides line up with TRBD2. CDR3 length: 14 amino acids. Germline values: CDR1 MDHEN, CDR2 SYDVKM. V dropped 3 bases and J dropped 8; count of bases not matched to a gene: 7. The CDR3 reads CASSFREAGHEQFF. CDR3 nucleotides: TGTGCCAGCAGTTTCCGGGAGGCCGGCCATGAGCAGTTCTTC.

The rearrangement joins TRBV11-2 to TRBJ2-1; 10 nucleotides align to TRBD2. J lost 7 bases, V lost 0 bases, and 6 bases had no gene match. Germline V gene data show CDR1 as SGHAT and CDR2 as FQNNGV. This CDR3 contains 16 residues. The CDR3 protein is CASSLEPSGGVNEQFF. CDR3 DNA sequence: TGTGCCAGCAGCTTAGAACCTAGCGGGGGAGTAAATGAGCAGTTCTTC.

This chain uses TRBV11-2 with TRBJ1-4, with TRBD1 identical over 11 bases. CDR3 length: 14 amino acids. The germline V gene has CDR1 SGHAT and CDR2 FQNNGV. J was trimmed by 7 bases and V by 5 bases; bases with no gene match: 3. CDR3 sequence reads: CASSNGQGAEKLFF. The CDR3 nucleotides read TGTGCCAGCAGCAATGGACAGGGGGCTGAAAAACTGTTTTTT.

The chain employs TRBV4-3 and TRBJ2-3; 10 nucleotides agree with TRBD2. The V gene's germline CDR1 is LGHNA and CDR2 YSLEER. The CDR3 is 18 residues long. V shed 0 bases, J shed 3 bases, and the junction held 9 bases outside the gene matches. The DNA of the CDR3 is TGCGCCAGCAGCCAAGAATGGAGGCTAGCGGGAGCTACAGATACGCAGTATTTT. Protein sequence: CASSQEWRLAGATDTQYF.

In this sample, this clone turned up a few times. The chain employs TRBV14 and TRBJ2-1; TRBD2 is a possible D gene (5 bases). Per germline, CDR1 SGHDN and CDR2 FVKESK. There are 14 residues in the CDR3. The V gene lost 0 bases and the J gene lost 15 bases, with 18 bases spanning the gap. The CDR3 region is CASSQDSLLVGGFF. In DNA, the CDR3 is TGTGCCAGCAGCCAAGATTCGTTACTAGTAGGTGGGTTCTTC. Full variable domain (remainder filled in from reference TRBV14 and TRBJ2-1): EAGVTQFPSHSVIEKGQTVTLRCDPISGHDNLYWYRRVMGKEIKFLLHFVKESKQDESGMPNNRFLAERTGGTYSTLKVQPAELEDSGVYFCASSQDSLLVGGFFGPGTRLTVL.

The chain recombines TRBV6-5 with TRBJ2-5; 9 bases are a match to TRBD2. Germline CDR1 MNHEY, CDR2 SVGAGI. The V gene end was trimmed by 5 bases and the J gene end by 3 bases; junction bases not matched to a gene: 4. The CDR3 has 14 amino acids. The CDR3 DNA reads as TGTGCCAGCAGTAAGTTAGCGGGAGAAGAGACCCAGTACTTC. It yields the protein CASSKLAGEETQYF.